This TCR beta chain was sequenced in a study of T-cell reconstitution after alpha-beta-depleted transplantation in children. Trimming stripped 0 bases from V and 6 bases from J, with 0 bases between. Germline CDR1 KGHSH, CDR2 LQKENI. This CDR3 contains 10 residues. Unique molecular identifiers tagged the TCRbeta library. TCRdb passed the PCR reads through MiXCR, listing each CDR3 protein once. The sample has 350,000 to 500,000 distinct CDR3 sequences, about 45% seen once. About this clonotype itself: The antigen is unknown.

Study results and caveats: Where some patients showed high TCRbeta diversity at day 60, it came from recipient T cells and thymic progenitors that had survived. T cells produced anew were the main source of T-cell counts and diversity one year after transplant. Reportedly, roughly two months post-transplant, alpha-beta T cells arose from several hundred expanded graft clones.

The chain is built from TRBV18 and TRBJ2-7, with D uncertain. The origin of this receptor is a girl aged 2-15 years with aplastic anemia, due to receive a stem cell transplant. Sequences were derived from PBMCs, sampled before TCRalphabeta/CD19-depleted stem cell transplant. The CDR3 region is CASSPPEQYF. CDR3 nucleotide sequence: TGTGCCAGCTCACCACCCGAGCAGTACTTC.